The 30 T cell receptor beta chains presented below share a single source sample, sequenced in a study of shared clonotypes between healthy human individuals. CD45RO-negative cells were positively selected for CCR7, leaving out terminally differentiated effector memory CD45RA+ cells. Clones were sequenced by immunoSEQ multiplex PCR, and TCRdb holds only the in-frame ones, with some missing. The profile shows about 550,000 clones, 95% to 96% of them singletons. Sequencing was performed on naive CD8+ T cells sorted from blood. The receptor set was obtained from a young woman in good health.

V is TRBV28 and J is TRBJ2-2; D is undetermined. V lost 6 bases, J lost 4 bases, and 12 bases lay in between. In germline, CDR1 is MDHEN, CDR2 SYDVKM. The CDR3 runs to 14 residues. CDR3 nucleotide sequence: TGTGCCAGCAGGTCTATATGGCCCACCGGGGAGCTGTTTTTT. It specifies CASRSIWPTGELFF.

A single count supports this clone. CDR3 sequence reads: CASSSTSGRGLEQYF. CDR3 nucleotide sequence: TGTGCCAGTAGTTCCACTAGCGGGAGAGGATTAGAGCAGTACTTC. The rearrangement links TRBV19 to TRBJ2-7; 11 nucleotides match TRBD2. Germline values: CDR1 LNHDA, CDR2 SQIVND (reference sequence). J lost 7 bases, V lost 5 bases, and 10 bases had no gene match. The CDR3 runs to 15 residues. Looking up the rest from reference TRBV19 and TRBJ2-7 gives the full variable domain: DGGITQSPKYLFRKEGQNVTLSCEQNLNHDAMYWYRQDPGQGLRLIYYSQIVNDFQKGDIAEGYSVSREKKESFPLTVTSAQKNPTAFYLCASSSTSGRGLEQYFGPGTRLTVT.

In nucleotides, the CDR3 is TGTGCCAGCAGTGTCCGGGACAGGGAGGGTAGTCAGCCCCAGCATTTT. Translating it yields CASSVRDREGSQPQHF. This rearrangement joins TRBV6-1 to TRBJ1-5, with 9 bases aligning to TRBD1. Germline V lookup: CDR1 MNHNS, CDR2 SASEGT. This CDR3 has 16 amino acids. Trimming at V came to 4 bases and at J to 6 bases, leaving 10 bases not matched to a gene.

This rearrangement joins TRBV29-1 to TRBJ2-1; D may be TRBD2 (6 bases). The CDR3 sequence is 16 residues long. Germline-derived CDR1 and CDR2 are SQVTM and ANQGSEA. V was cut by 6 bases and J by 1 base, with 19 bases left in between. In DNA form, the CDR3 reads TGCAGCGTGCTGGACACGCTAGCGTCGTCCTACAATGAGCAGTTCTTC. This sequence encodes CSVLDTLASSYNEQFF.

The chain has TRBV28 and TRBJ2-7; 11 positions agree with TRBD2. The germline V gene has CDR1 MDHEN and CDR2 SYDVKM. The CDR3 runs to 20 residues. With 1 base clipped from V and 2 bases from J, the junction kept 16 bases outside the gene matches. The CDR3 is CASSLYSPVEASGRPYEQYF. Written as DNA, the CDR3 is TGTGCCAGCAGTTTATATAGTCCAGTGGAAGCTAGCGGGAGGCCCTACGAGCAGTACTTC.

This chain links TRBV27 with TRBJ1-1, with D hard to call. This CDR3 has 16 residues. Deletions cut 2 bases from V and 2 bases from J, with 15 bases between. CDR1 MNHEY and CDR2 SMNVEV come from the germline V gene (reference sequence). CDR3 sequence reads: CASSLGPGWPNTEAFF. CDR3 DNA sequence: TGTGCCAGCAGTTTAGGCCCGGGGTGGCCCAACACTGAAGCTTTCTTT.

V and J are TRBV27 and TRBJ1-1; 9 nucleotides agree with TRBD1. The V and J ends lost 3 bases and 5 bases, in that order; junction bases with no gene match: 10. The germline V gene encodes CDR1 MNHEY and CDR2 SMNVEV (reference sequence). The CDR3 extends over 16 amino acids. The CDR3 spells CASSFGQGPLSTEAFF. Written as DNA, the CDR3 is TGTGCCAGCAGTTTTGGACAGGGGCCTCTGAGTACTGAAGCTTTCTTT.

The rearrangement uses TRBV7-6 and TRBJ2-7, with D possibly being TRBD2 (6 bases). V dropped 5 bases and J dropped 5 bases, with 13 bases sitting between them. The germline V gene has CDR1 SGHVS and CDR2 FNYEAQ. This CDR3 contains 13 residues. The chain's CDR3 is CASSGRRVDEQYF. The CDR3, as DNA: TGTGCCAGCAGCGGGCGGAGGGTGGACGAGCAGTACTTC.

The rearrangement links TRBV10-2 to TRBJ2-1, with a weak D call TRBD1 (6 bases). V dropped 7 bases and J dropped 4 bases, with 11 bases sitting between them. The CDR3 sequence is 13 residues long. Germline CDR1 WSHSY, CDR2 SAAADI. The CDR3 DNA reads TGCGCCAGCAAGGACAGAAGATACAATGAGCAGTTCTTC. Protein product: CASKDRRYNEQFF.

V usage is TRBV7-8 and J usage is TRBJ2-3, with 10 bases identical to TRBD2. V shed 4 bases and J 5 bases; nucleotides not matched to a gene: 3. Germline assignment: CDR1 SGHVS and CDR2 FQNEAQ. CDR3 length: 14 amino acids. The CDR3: CASSYRLAGDTQYF. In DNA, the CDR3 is TGTGCCAGCAGCTACCGACTAGCGGGAGATACGCAGTATTTT.

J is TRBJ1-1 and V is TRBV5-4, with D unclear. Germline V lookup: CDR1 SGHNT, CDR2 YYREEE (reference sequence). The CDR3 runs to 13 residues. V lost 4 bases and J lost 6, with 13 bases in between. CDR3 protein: CASSGGPIPEAFF. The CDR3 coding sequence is TGTGCCAGCAGCGGCGGTCCAATCCCTGAAGCTTTCTTT.

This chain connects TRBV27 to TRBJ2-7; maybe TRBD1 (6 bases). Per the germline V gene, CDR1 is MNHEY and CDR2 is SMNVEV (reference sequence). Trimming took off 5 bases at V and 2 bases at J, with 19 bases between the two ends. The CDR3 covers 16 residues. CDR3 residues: CASSPSTGHLTYEQYF. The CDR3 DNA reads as TGTGCCAGCAGTCCCTCCACGGGACACCTTACCTACGAGCAGTACTTC.

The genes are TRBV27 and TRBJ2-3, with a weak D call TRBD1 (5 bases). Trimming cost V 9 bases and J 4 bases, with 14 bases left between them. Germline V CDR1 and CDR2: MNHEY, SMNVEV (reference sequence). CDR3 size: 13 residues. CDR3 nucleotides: TGTGCCAGTATAGGGGATGGCCCAGATACGCAGTATTTT. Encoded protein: CASIGDGPDTQYF.

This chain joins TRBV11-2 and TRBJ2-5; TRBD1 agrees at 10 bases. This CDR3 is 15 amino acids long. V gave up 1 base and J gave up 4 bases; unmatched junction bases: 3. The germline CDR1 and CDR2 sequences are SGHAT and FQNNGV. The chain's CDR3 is CASSLVGQGLETQYF. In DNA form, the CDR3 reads TGTGCCAGCAGCTTAGTGGGACAGGGGTTAGAGACCCAGTACTTC.

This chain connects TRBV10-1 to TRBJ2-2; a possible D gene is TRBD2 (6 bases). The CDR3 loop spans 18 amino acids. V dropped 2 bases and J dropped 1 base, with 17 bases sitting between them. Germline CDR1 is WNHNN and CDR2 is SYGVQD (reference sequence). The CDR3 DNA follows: TGCGCCAGCAGTGAGGCACCGAGGGACTTGGTGAACACCGGGGAGCTGTTTTTT. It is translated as CASSEAPRDLVNTGELFF.

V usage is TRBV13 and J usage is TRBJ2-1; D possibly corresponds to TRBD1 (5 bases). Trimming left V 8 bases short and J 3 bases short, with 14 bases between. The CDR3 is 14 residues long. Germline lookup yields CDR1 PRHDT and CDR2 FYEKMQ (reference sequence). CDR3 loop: CASQREGDYNEQFF. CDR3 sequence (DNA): TGTGCCAGCCAAAGGGAAGGGGACTACAATGAGCAGTTCTTC. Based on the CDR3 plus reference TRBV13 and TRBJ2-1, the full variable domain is AAGVIQSPRHLIKEKRETATLKCYPIPRHDTVYWYQQGPGQDPQFLISFYEKMQSDKGSIPDRFSAQQFSDYHSELNMSSLELGDSALYFCASQREGDYNEQFFGPGTRLTVL.

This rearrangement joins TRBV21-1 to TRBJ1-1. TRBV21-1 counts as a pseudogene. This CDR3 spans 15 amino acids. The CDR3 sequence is CASSKWGREGTEAFF. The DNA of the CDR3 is TGTGCCAGCAGCAAATGGGGGAGGGAAGGGACTGAAGCTTTCTTT.

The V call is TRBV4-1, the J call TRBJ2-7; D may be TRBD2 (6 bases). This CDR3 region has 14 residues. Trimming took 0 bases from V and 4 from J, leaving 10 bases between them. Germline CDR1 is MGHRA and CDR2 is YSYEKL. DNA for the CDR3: TGCGCCAGCAGCCAAGACCAGGAGGGATACGAGCAGTACTTC. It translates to CASSQDQEGYEQYF.

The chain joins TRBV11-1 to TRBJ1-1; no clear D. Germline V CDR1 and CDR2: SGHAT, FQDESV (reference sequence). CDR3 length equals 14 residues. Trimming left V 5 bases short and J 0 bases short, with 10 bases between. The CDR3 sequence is CASSPTVMNTEAFF. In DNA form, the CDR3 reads TGTGCCAGCAGCCCAACCGTCATGAACACTGAAGCTTTCTTT.

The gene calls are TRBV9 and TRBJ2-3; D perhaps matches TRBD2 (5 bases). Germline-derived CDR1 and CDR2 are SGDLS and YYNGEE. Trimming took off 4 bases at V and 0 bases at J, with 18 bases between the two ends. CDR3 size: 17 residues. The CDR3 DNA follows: TGTGCCAGCAGCCCCAGCAGCGGTTGGGGTAGCACAGATACGCAGTATTTT. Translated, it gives CASSPSSGWGSTDTQYF.

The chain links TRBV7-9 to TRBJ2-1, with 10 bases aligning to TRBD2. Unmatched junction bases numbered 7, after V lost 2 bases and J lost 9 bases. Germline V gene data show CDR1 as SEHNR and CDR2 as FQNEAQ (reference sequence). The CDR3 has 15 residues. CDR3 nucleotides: TGTGCCAGCAGCTTAAGAAGCGGGAGGGTTGGTGAGCAGTTCTTC. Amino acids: CASSLRSGRVGEQFF. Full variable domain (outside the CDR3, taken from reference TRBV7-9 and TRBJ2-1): DTGVSQNPRHKITKRGQNVTFRCDPISEHNRLYWYRQTLGQGPEFLTYFQNEAQLEKSRLLSDRFSAERPKGSFSTLEIQRTEQGDSAMYLCASSLRSGRVGEQFFGPGTRLTVL.

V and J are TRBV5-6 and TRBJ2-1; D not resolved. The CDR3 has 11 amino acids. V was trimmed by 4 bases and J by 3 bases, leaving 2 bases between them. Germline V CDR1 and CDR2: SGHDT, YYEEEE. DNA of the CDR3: TGTGCCAGCAGCGACTACAATGAGCAGTTCTTC. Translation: CASSDYNEQFF. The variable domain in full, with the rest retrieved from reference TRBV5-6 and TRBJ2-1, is DAGVTQSPTHLIKTRGQQVTLRCSPKSGHDTVSWYQQALGQGPQFIFQYYEEEERQRGNFPDRFSGHQFPNYSSELNVNALLLGDSALYLCASSDYNEQFFGPGTRLTVL.

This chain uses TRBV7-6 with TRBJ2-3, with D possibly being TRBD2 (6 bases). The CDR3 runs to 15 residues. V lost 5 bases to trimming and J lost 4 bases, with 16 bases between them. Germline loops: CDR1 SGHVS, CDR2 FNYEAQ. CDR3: CASSGGAYRPDTQYF. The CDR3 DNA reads TGTGCCAGCAGCGGAGGGGCCTATCGACCAGATACGCAGTATTTT.

The CDR3 loop reads CASSSAGDEQFF. The CDR3 bases are TGTGCCAGCAGCTCCGCGGGGGATGAGCAGTTCTTC. This chain joins TRBV7-7 and TRBJ2-1, with 7 bases aligning to TRBD2. The CDR3 spans 12 residues. Trimming at V came to 4 bases and at J to 8 bases, leaving 2 bases not matched to a gene. Germline loops: CDR1 SSHAT, CDR2 FNYEAQ (reference sequence).

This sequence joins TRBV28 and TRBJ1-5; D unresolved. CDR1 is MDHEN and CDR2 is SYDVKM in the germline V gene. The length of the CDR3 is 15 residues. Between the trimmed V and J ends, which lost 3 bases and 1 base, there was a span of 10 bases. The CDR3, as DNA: TGTGCCAGCAGTTTGGCTTGGAGGAGCAATCAGCCCCAGCATTTT. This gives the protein CASSLAWRSNQPQHF.

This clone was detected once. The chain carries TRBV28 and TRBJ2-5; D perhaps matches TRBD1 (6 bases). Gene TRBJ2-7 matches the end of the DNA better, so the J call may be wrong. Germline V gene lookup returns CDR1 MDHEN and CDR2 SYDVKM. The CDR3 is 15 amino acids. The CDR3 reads CASSLWDRGSDEQYF. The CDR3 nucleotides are TGTGCCAGCAGTTTATGGGACAGAGGAAGCGACGAGCAGTACTTC.

The CDR3 loop is CASSESEGNTEAFF. The CDR3 bases are TGCGCCAGCAGTGAGTCGGAGGGGAACACTGAAGCTTTCTTT. V and J are TRBV10-2 and TRBJ1-1, with no clear D. CDR1 and CDR2 from the germline V gene are WSHSY and SAAADI. The V end was cut by 0 bases, the J end by 1 base, with 6 bases between. The CDR3 runs 14 residues.

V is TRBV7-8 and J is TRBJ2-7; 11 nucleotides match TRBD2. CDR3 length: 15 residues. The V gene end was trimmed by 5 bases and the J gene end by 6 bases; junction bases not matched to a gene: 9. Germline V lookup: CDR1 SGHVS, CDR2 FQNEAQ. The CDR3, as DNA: TGTGCCAGCAGCCACTCACTAGCGGGAGAACTCGAGCAGTACTTC. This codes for CASSHSLAGELEQYF.

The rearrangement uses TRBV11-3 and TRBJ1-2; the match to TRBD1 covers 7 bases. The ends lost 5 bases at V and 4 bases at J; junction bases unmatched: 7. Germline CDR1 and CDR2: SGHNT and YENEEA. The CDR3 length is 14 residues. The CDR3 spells CASSAKGQIYGYTF. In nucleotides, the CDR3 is TGTGCCAGCAGCGCGAAGGGACAGATCTATGGCTACACCTTC.

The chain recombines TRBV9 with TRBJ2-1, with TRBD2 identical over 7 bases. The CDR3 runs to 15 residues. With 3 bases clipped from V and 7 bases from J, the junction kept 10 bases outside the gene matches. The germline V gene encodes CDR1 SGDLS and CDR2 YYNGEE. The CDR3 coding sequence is TGTGCCAGCAGCGGGGGATTAGCGGGTTGGAATGAGCAGTTCTTC. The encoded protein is CASSGGLAGWNEQFF.